Listed here are 22 T cell receptor beta chains from one sample, sequenced in a study of identifying expanded T cells in peripheral blood. This table comes from immunoSEQ multiplex PCR, and its TCRdb copy is limited to in-frame clones, with some not included. This sample carries about 100,000 clones, around 89% of them seen once, and the ten largest clones take 16%. The specimen sequenced was blood. The source is a person aged 18 to 69 in good health.

The chain uses TRBV6-6 and TRBJ2-2; D possibly uses TRBD1 or TRBD2 (6 bases each). The CDR3 totals 14 residues. The ends were cut back, 8 bases at V and 6 bases at J, with 16 bases in the middle. From germline, CDR1 is MNHNY and CDR2 SVGAGI (reference sequence). In nucleotides, the CDR3 is TGTGCCAGCCAACGGGCAGGGGACTCCGGGGAGCTGTTTTTT. Residues: CASQRAGDSGELFF.

The chain uses TRBV18 and TRBJ1-1; D not resolved. The germline CDR1 and CDR2 sequences are KGHSH and LQKENI. Trimming took 3 bases from V and 3 from J, leaving 14 bases between them. This CDR3 has 15 residues. CDR3 nucleotides: TGTGCCAGCTCACCTGGAGGAGGGAGGGACACTGAAGCTTTCTTT. Translated: CASSPGGGRDTEAFF.

CDR3 in amino acids: CASGLAKGGLAARSLNTGELFF. The DNA of the CDR3 is TGTGCTAGTGGTTTGGCAAAGGGGGGACTAGCGGCTAGGTCCCTTAACACCGGGGAGCTGTTTTTT. The chain uses TRBV12-5 and TRBJ2-2, with 11 nucleotides matching TRBD2. The junction had 18 bases not matched to a gene; V was cut back by 1 base and J by 2 bases. The CDR3 consists of 22 residues. Germline values: CDR1 LGHNT, CDR2 FRNRAP.

The V call is TRBV28, the J call TRBJ1-2, with D maybe TRBD1 (6 bases). CDR3 size: 16 residues. V gave up 7 bases and J gave up 7 bases, with 25 bases separating them. Germline CDR1 reads MDHEN; CDR2 reads SYDVKM. The CDR3 DNA follows: TGTGCCAGCAATCCCACGGGGGCGGGGGCCTCAGGTGGCTACACCTTC. Protein product: CASNPTGAGASGGYTF.

This sequence joins TRBV11-2 and TRBJ2-5; TRBD1 agrees at 12 bases. Germline CDR1 is SGHAT and CDR2 is FQNNGV. The CDR3 has 17 amino acids. V lost 1 base to trimming and J lost 5 bases; unmatched junction nucleotides: 8. The CDR3 protein is CASSLVGTGGARETQYF. The CDR3 DNA sequence: TGTGCCAGCAGCTTAGTGGGGACAGGGGGCGCAAGGGAGACCCAGTACTTC.

By sample fraction, this clone is medium-sized (0.01 to 0.1%). This chain joins TRBV7-9 and TRBJ2-7; 12 bases line up with TRBD1. Per the germline V gene, CDR1 is SEHNR and CDR2 is FQNEAQ (reference sequence). The V segment lost 6 bases and the J segment 6 bases; nucleotides outside the gene matches: 9. The CDR3 spans 15 residues. The DNA of the CDR3 is TGTGCCAGCAGTTTATGGGACAGGGGGCTCGTCGAGCAGTACTTC. Its translation is CASSLWDRGLVEQYF.

The chain combines TRBV9 with TRBJ1-4; the D is unclear. Between the trimmed V and J ends, which lost 3 bases and 6 bases, there was a span of 18 bases. The CDR3 has 16 amino acids. The germline gives CDR1 SGDLS, CDR2 YYNGEE. This CDR3 is CASSALPGPLDEKLFF. CDR3 bases: TGTGCCAGCAGCGCCCTACCCGGGCCTCTTGATGAAAAACTGTTTTTT.

The rearrangement joins TRBV5-1 to TRBJ2-3; a weak D match, TRBD1 (6 bases). CDR1 and CDR2 (germline): SGHRS, YFSETQ. The length of the CDR3 is 17 residues. V was clipped by 2 bases and J by 4 bases, with 20 bases between them. CDR3 residues: CASSFSWGRGSSDTQYF. CDR3 coding DNA: TGCGCCAGCAGCTTTTCTTGGGGCAGGGGATCATCAGATACGCAGTATTTT.

V usage is TRBV2 and J usage is TRBJ1-1, with a possible D match to TRBD1 (5 bases). V gave up 11 bases and J gave up 0 bases, with 13 bases separating them. Per the germline V gene, CDR1 is SNHLY and CDR2 is FYNNEI. The CDR3 has 13 residues. The DNA of the CDR3 is TGTGCCCGCTCGACAGTCATGAACACTGAAGCTTTCTTT. It specifies CARSTVMNTEAFF.

CDR3 loop: CASSYGQGGFNGYTF. DNA of the CDR3: TGTGCCAGCAGTTACGGGCAGGGTGGTTTTAATGGCTACACCTTC. The chain joins TRBV6-5 to TRBJ1-2, with TRBD1 as a possible D gene (5 bases). Germline values: CDR1 MNHEY, CDR2 SVGAGI. The CDR3 consists of 15 residues. V lost 2 bases and J 6 bases, leaving 16 bases between the germline ends.

The V call is TRBV28, the J call TRBJ1-1; D gene unclear. V dropped 7 bases and J dropped 3 bases, with 15 bases sitting between them. Germline CDR1 and CDR2: MDHEN and SYDVKM. The CDR3 covers 14 residues. Here the CDR3 reads CASTDWVGHTEAFF. The CDR3 DNA reads TGTGCCAGCACCGACTGGGTTGGGCACACTGAAGCTTTCTTT.

The J gene is TRBJ2-4, the V gene TRBV4-3; perhaps D is TRBD1 or TRBD2 (7 bases each). V was trimmed by 3 bases and J by 8 bases, leaving 17 bases between them. The CDR3 consists of 15 residues. Per germline, CDR1 LGHNA and CDR2 YSLEER. CDR3 amino acids: CASSQEEGAGDIQYF. The CDR3 DNA follows: TGCGCCAGCAGCCAGGAGGAGGGGGCGGGAGACATTCAGTACTTC.

The rearrangement uses TRBV7-6 and TRBJ1-5; D uncertain. The CDR3 extends over 13 amino acids. V lost 1 base and J 2 bases, leaving 3 bases between the germline ends. Germline V gene lookup returns CDR1 SGHVS and CDR2 FNYEAQ. CDR3 amino acids: CASSLDGNQPQHF. The CDR3 nucleotides read TGTGCCAGCAGCTTAGATGGCAATCAGCCCCAGCATTTT.

The V call is TRBV5-6, the J call TRBJ2-5; 8 bases line up with TRBD2. The V gene's germline CDR1 is SGHDT and CDR2 YYEEEE. V trimming: 1 base; J trimming: 5 bases; junction bases outside the gene matches: 10. This CDR3 spans 16 amino acids. The CDR3 here is CASSLIAAGGWETQYF. Written as DNA, the CDR3 is TGTGCCAGCAGCTTGATAGCGGCGGGGGGCTGGGAGACCCAGTACTTC.

This chain joins TRBV15 and TRBJ1-5; the D gene is possibly TRBD1 (5 bases). The ends were cut back, 0 bases at V and 4 bases at J, with 19 bases in the middle. Germline CDR1 reads LNHNV; CDR2 reads YYDKDF (reference sequence). This CDR3 comprises 18 residues. The chain's CDR3 is CATSRDPRKTGSNQPQHF. The CDR3 DNA reads TGTGCCACCAGCAGAGATCCTCGGAAAACAGGATCGAATCAGCCCCAGCATTTT.

The J gene is TRBJ2-2, the V gene TRBV9; D is unclear. Germline CDR1 reads SGDLS; CDR2 reads YYNGEE. The CDR3 covers 14 residues. Deletions cut 3 bases from V and 7 bases from J, with 13 bases between. The CDR3 loop reads CASSATITGGELFF. In DNA form, the CDR3 reads TGTGCCAGCAGCGCCACTATCACGGGCGGGGAGCTGTTTTTT.

The chain employs TRBV28 and TRBJ2-7; 9 bases agree with TRBD1. Germline V gene sequence: CDR1 MDHEN, CDR2 SYDVKM. The length of the CDR3 is 15 residues. The ends lost 6 bases at V and 1 base at J; junction bases unmatched: 7. The CDR3 is CASREWTGVSYEQYF. The CDR3 region has the DNA TGTGCCAGCAGAGAGTGGACAGGGGTTTCCTACGAGCAGTACTTC. Supplemented by reference TRBV28 and TRBJ2-7, the full variable domain reads DVKVTQSSRYLVKRTGEKVFLECVQDMDHENMFWYRQDPGLGLRLIYFSYDVKMKEKGDIPEGYSVSREKKERFSLILESASTNQTSMYLCASREWTGVSYEQYFGPGTRLTVT.

This clone was picked up a small number of times. The V gene is TRBV11-2, the J gene TRBJ2-7, with 7 bases fitting TRBD2. Germline V lookup: CDR1 SGHAT, CDR2 FQNNGV. The CDR3 spans 15 residues. Trimming removed 0 bases from V and 2 bases from J; junction bases left unmatched: 4. The CDR3 bases are TGTGCCAGCAGCTTAGACCCGGCGGGAGCCTACGAGCAGTACTTC. Protein: CASSLDPAGAYEQYF.

The chain joins TRBV6-5 to TRBJ1-6; 11 positions agree with TRBD1. Germline V gene lookup returns CDR1 MNHEY and CDR2 SVGAGI. The CDR3 consists of 15 residues. V shed 1 base, J shed 8 bases, and the junction held 1 base outside the gene matches. The CDR3 nucleotides read TGTGCCAGCAGTTACTGGGACAGGGGGGATTCACCCCTCCACTTT. Translating gives CASSYWDRGDSPLHF.

This chain joins TRBV19 and TRBJ2-5, with D perhaps assigned TRBD1 or TRBD2 (6 bases each). The CDR3 has 19 amino acids. V gave up 2 bases and J gave up 5 bases, with 27 bases separating them. Looked up from germline, CDR1 is LNHDA and CDR2 is SQIVND (reference sequence). CDR3 region: CASSIRGRSQVGLAETQYF. The CDR3 DNA sequence: TGTGCCAGTAGTATACGGGGGCGCAGTCAAGTCGGTCTTGCGGAGACCCAGTACTTC.

The V gene is TRBV19, the J gene TRBJ1-4, with TRBD1 as a possible D gene (6 bases). The CDR3 is 14 amino acids. V was trimmed by 3 bases and J by 4 bases, leaving 9 bases between them. Per germline, CDR1 LNHDA and CDR2 SQIVND (reference sequence). This chain's CDR3 is CASSMRDINEKLFF. CDR3 coding DNA: TGTGCCAGTAGTATGCGGGACATTAATGAAAAACTGTTTTTT.

V is TRBV6-6 and J is TRBJ2-7; unclear D gene. Germline CDR1 is MNHNY and CDR2 is SVGAGI (reference sequence). This CDR3 is built from 15 residues. V was clipped by 3 bases and J by 0 bases, with 12 bases between them. This CDR3 reads CASSYSKKLSYEQYF. CDR3 DNA: TGTGCCAGCAGTTATTCCAAGAAGCTCTCCTACGAGCAGTACTTC.